Listed below are T cell receptor beta chains from one sample, sequenced in a study of Ad26.COV2.S vaccination and SARS-CoV-2 variants. Repertoires were generated with immunoSEQ multiplex PCR, while TCRdb's copy carries only in-frame clones and drops some. The sample includes about 400,000 clones, around 85% of them seen just once. The material was peripheral blood, obtained in a trial of Ad26.COV2.S vaccine versus placebo. The receptors here all came from a person aged 18-60 years who received the Ad26.COV2.S COVID-19 vaccine or a placebo. CDR3s leave out the opening cysteine and the closing phenylalanine or tryptophan.

j_call: TRBJ1-5
v_call: TRBV4-1
cdr3_aa: ASSQEMGLGNQPQH

j_call: TRBJ1-1
v_call: TRBV5-1
cdr3_aa: ASSSSAGAANTEAF

j_call: TRBJ2-4
v_call: TRBV20-1
cdr3_aa: SASSQLIAKNIQY

j_call: TRBJ1-1
v_call: TRBV5-1
cdr3_aa: ASRLDREVTEAF

j_call: TRBJ2-7
v_call: TRBV11-2
cdr3_aa: ASGWDRGLYEQY

j_call: TRBJ1-5
v_call: TRBV5-1
cdr3_aa: ASSLNPGRNQPQH

j_call: TRBJ1-2
v_call: TRBV6-5
cdr3_aa: ASSRPGRKFIGYT

j_call: TRBJ2-3
v_call: TRBV6-5
cdr3_aa: ASSYSTSGTDTQY

j_call: TRBJ1-2
v_call: TRBV12-5
cdr3_aa: ASGFGPWGGGSYGYT

j_call: TRBJ2-7
v_call: TRBV5-1
cdr3_aa: ASSLSTGAYEQY

j_call: TRBJ1-2
v_call: TRBV18
cdr3_aa: ASSQGADYGYT

j_call: TRBJ2-2
v_call: TRBV10-2
cdr3_aa: ASRYGTGELF

j_call: TRBJ2-7
v_call: TRBV10-3
cdr3_aa: AISEGTGATYEQY

j_call: TRBJ2-1
v_call: TRBV5-1
cdr3_aa: ASRYWDSVNEQF

j_call: TRBJ1-1
v_call: TRBV2
cdr3_aa: ASRPPTGGGTEAF